This T cell receptor beta chain was captured in a study of T cells in Graves' hyperthyroidism and ophthalmopathy. From germline, CDR1 is MNHNS and CDR2 SASEGT. The CDR3 totals 16 residues. V gave up 6 bases and J gave up 0 bases; unmatched junction bases: 8. RNA transcripts yielded amplified TCR beta CDR3 regions. The TCR CDR3 first-round RT-PCR relied on the HTBI primer set. TCRdb redid the calling of the multiplex PCR reads with MiXCR, one entry per CDR3 protein. This table holds fewer than 600,000 distinct CDR3 sequences, roughly an eighth found once. Many counts were recorded for this clonotype. The sequence derives from a woman aged 18-35 years with Graves' hyperthyroidism. Sequencing was carried out using blood. The chain couples TRBV6-1 to TRBJ2-4; 7 bases are shared with TRBD1. CDR3 nucleotides: TGTGCCAGCAGGCTGGGGACAGAGAAAGCCAAAAACATTCAGTACTTC. Its translation: CASRLGTEKAKNIQYF.